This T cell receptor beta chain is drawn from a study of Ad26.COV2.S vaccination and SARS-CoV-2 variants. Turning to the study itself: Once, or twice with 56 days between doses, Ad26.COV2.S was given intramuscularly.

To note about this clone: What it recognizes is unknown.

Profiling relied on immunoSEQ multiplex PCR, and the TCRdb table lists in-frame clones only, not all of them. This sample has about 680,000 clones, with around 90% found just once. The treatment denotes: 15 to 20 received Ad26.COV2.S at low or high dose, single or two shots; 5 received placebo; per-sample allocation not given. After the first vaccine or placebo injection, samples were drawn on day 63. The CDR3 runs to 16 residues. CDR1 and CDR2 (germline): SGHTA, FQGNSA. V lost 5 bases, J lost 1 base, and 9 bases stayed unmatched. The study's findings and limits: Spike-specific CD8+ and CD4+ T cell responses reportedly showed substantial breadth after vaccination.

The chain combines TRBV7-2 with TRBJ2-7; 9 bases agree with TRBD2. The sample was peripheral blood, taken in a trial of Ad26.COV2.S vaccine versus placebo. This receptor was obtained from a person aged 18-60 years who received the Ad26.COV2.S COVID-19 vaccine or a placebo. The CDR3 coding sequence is TGTGCCAGCAGCCCCCGAGTGGGACTAGCATCCTACGAGCAGTACTTC. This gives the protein CASSPRVGLASYEQYF.